This T cell receptor (beta chain) derives from a study of CD8+ T cells in alopecia areata. Background on the study: Oral tofacitinib (5 to 10 mg twice daily) was administered to treated patients.

Germline loops: CDR1 SGHTA, CDR2 FQGTGA. Trimming shortened V by 2 bases and J by 5 bases, and 9 bases separated the two germline ends. This CDR3 is 13 amino acids long. Following RNA extraction, reverse transcription yielded cDNA that acted as the sequencing template. Some clones are missing from TCRdb's copy, which holds only in-frame ones; the method was immunoSEQ multiplex PCR. The table shows 140,000 to 150,000 clones, with roughly 46% occurring only once. Sample: CD4+ T cells sorted from blood, taken at week 0. This chain joins TRBV7-3 and TRBJ2-5; D may be TRBD1 (5 bases). This TCR came from a human donor with alopecia areata. CDR3 amino acids: CASSLGRAETQYF. The DNA of the CDR3 is TGTGCCAGCAGCTTAGGCAGGGCTGAGACCCAGTACTTC.